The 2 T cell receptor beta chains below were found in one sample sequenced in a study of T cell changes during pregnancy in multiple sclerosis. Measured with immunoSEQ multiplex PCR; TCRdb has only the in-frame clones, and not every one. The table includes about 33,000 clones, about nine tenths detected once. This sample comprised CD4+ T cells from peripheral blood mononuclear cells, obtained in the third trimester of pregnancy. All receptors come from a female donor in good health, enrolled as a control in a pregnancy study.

CDR3 DNA: TGTGCCAGCCAACTAGCGGGGGGGGGCACAGATACGCAGTATTTT. Its translation: CASQLAGGGTDTQYF. V usage is TRBV28 and J usage is TRBJ2-3, with TRBD2 identical over 13 bases. Germline values: CDR1 MDHEN, CDR2 SYDVKM. The junction had 3 bases not matched to a gene; V was cut back by 8 bases and J by 1 base. This CDR3 has 15 amino acids.

This CDR3 is CASSYAGATNEKLFF. In DNA, the CDR3 is TGTGCCAGCAGTTACGCCGGTGCAACTAATGAAAAACTGTTTTTT. The chain carries TRBV6-5 and TRBJ1-4, with D hard to call. The germline gives CDR1 MNHEY, CDR2 SVGAGI. Between the trimmed V and J ends, which lost 2 bases and 0 bases, there was a span of 7 bases. CDR3 length: 15 amino acids.